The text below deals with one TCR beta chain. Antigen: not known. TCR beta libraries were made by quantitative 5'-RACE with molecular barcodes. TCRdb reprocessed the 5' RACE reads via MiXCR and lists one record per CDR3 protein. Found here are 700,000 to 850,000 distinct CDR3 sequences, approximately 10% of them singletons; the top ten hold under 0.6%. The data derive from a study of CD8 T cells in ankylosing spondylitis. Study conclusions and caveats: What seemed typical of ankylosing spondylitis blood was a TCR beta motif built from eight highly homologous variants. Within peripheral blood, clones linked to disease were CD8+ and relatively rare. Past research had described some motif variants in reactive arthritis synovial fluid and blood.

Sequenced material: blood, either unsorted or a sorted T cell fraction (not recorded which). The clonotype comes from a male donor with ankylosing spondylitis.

The CDR3 DNA reads as TGTGCCAGCAGCTATATAGGGGGTGACAGGTCCTACGAGCAGTACTTC. This encodes CASSYIGGDRSYEQYF. The chain recombines TRBV28 with TRBJ2-7; D might be TRBD1 (6 bases). CDR1 is MDHEN, CDR2 SYDVKM, per germline. There are 16 residues in the CDR3. V lost 6 bases and J lost 1, with 19 bases in between.